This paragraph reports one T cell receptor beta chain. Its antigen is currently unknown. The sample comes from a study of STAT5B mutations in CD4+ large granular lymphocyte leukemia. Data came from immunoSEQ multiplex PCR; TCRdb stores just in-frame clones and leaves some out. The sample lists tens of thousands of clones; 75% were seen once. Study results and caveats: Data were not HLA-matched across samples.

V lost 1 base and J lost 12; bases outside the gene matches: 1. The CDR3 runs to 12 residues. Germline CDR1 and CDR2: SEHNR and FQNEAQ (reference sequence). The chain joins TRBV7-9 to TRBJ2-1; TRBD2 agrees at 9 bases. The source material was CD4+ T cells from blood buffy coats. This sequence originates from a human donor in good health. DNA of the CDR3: TGTGCCAGCAGCTTAGAAGCGGGAGGGCAGTTCTTC. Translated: CASSLEAGGQFF.